These 3 T cell receptor beta chains were sequenced from one sample in a study of CD8+ T cells in alopecia areata. cDNA prepared by RNA extraction and subsequent reverse transcription served as the template for sequencing. Method: immunoSEQ multiplex PCR; TCRdb's copy keeps in-frame clones and lacks some. The repertoire holds around 190,000 clones, with approximately 60% as singletons. Sequencing input: CD8+ T cells sorted from blood. The origin of the receptors is a human donor in good health.

The V and J genes are TRBV4-2 and TRBJ1-6; D is uncertain. The CDR3 is made up of 15 amino acids. V was pared by 3 bases and J by 0 bases, with 6 bases between. CDR1 and CDR2 (germline): LGHNA, YNFKEQ. The CDR3 DNA is TGTGCCAGCAGCCATGGTAGCTCCTATAATTCACCCCTCCACTTT. It specifies CASSHGSSYNSPLHF.

The chain combines TRBV19 with TRBJ1-2, with D maybe TRBD1 (6 bases). This CDR3 spans 13 amino acids. With 6 bases removed from V and 1 base from J, the gap between germline ends came to 9 bases. Germline V gives CDR1 LNHDA, CDR2 SQIVND (reference sequence). This chain's CDR3 is CASRNRDNYGYTF. CDR3 nucleotides: TGTGCCAGTAGGAACAGGGATAACTATGGCTACACCTTC.

The rearrangement joins TRBV27 to TRBJ1-2, with unresolved D. The CDR3 runs 13 residues. The V gene lost 6 bases and the J gene lost 6 bases, with 14 bases spanning the gap. Per the germline V gene, CDR1 is MNHEY and CDR2 is SMNVEV (reference sequence). The CDR3 loop is CASSPIVGDGYTF. The CDR3 nucleotides are TGTGCCAGCAGCCCGATAGTTGGTGATGGCTACACCTTC.